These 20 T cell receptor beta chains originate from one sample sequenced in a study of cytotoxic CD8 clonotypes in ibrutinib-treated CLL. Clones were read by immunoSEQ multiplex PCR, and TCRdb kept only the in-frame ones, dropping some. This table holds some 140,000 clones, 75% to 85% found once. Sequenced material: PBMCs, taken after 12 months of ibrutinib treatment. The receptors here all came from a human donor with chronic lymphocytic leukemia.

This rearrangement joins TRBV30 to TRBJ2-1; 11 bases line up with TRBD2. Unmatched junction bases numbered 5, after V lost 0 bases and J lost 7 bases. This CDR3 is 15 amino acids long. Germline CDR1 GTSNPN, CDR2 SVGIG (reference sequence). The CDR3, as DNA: TGTGCCTGGAGTGTCGGGCTAGCGGGAGGTAATGAGCAGTTCTTC. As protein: CAWSVGLAGGNEQFF.

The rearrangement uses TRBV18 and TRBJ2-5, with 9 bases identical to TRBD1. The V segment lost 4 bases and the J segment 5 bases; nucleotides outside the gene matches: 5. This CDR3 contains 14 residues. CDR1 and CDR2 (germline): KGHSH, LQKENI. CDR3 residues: CASSRTGVGETQYF. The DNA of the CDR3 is TGTGCCAGCTCACGGACAGGGGTTGGGGAGACCCAGTACTTC.

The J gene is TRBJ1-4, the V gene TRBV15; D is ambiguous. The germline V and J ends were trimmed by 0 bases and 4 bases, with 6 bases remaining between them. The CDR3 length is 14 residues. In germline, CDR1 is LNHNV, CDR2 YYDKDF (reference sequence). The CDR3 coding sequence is TGTGCCACCAGCAGAGATTTCAGTAATGAAAAACTGTTTTTT. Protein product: CATSRDFSNEKLFF.

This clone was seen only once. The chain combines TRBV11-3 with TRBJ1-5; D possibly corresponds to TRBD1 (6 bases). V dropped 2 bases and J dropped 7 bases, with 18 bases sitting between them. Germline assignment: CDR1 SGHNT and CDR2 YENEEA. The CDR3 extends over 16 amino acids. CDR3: CASSLIALGGPQPQHF. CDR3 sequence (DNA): TGTGCCAGCAGCTTAATTGCGCTGGGGGGGCCACAGCCCCAGCATTTT.

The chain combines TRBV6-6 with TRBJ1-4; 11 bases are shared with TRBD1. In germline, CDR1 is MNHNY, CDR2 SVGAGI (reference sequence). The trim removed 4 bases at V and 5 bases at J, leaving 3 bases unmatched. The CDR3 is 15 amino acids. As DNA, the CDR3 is TGTGCCAGCAGTTGGAGGACAGGGGGCAATGAAAAACTGTTTTTT. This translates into CASSWRTGGNEKLFF.

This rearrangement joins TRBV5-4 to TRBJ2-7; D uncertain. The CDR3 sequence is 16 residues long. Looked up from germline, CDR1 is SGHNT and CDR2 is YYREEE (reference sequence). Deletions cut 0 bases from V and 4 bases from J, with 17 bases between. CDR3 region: CASSLAVEQPPYEQYF. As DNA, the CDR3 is TGTGCCAGCAGCTTGGCCGTGGAACAACCACCTTACGAGCAGTACTTC.

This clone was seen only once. CDR3: CASSHPGQGSHEQYF. Written as DNA, the CDR3 is TGTGCCAGCAGTCACCCGGGACAGGGGTCCCACGAGCAGTACTTC. The J gene is TRBJ2-7, the V gene TRBV2; the match to TRBD1 covers 10 bases. Germline V lookup: CDR1 SNHLY, CDR2 FYNNEI. CDR3 length: 15 residues. Trimming cost V 5 bases and J 5 bases; bases outside gene matches: 9.

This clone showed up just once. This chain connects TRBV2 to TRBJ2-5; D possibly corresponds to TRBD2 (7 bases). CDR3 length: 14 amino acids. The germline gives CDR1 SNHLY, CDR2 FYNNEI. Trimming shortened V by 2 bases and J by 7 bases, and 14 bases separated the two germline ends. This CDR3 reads CASSESGGLGTQYF. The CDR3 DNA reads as TGTGCCAGCAGTGAATCCGGGGGGCTTGGGACCCAGTACTTC. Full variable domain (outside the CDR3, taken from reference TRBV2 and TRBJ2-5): EPEVTQTPSHQVTQMGQEVILRCVPISNHLYFYWYRQILGQKVEFLVSFYNNEISEKSEIFDDQFSVERPDGSNFTLKIRSTKLEDSAMYFCASSESGGLGTQYFGPGTRLLVL.

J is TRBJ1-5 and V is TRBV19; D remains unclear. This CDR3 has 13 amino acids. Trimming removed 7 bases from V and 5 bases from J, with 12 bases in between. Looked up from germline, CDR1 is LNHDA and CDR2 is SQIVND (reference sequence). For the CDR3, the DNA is TGTGCCAGTAACCCAGGTAGAGATCAGCCCCAGCATTTT. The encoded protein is CASNPGRDQPQHF.

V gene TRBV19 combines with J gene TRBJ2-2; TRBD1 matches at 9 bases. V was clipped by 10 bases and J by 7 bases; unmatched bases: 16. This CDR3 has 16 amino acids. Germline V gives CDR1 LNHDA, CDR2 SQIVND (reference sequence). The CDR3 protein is CATTQVGDRVNGELFF. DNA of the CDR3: TGTGCCACGACGCAAGTTGGGGACAGGGTAAACGGGGAGCTGTTTTTT.

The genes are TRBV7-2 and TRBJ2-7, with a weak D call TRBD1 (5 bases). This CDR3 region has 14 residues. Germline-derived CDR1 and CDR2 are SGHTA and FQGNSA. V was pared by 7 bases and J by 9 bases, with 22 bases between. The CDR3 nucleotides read TGTGCCAGCACCCCTGGGCGGACACTACGAGGGCAGTACTTC. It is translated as CASTPGRTLRGQYF.

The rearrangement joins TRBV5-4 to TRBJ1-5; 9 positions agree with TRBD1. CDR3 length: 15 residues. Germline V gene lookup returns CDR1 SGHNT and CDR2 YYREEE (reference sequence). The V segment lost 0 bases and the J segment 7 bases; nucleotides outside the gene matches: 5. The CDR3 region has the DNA TGTGCCAGCAGCTTGGATGGACAGGGGCTCCAGCCCCAGCATTTT. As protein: CASSLDGQGLQPQHF.

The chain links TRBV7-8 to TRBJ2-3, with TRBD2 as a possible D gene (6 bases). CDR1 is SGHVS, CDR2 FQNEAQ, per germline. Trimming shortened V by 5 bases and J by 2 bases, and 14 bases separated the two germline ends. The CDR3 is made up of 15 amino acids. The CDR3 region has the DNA TGTGCCAGCAGCCAAATCCGGCGGGACACAGATACGCAGTATTTT. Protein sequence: CASSQIRRDTDTQYF. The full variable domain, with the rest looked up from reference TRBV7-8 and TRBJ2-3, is GAGVSQSPRYKVAKRGQDVALRCDPISGHVSLFWYQQALGQGPEFLTYFQNEAQLDKSGLPSDRFFAERPEGSVSTLKIQRTQQEDSAVYLCASSQIRRDTDTQYFGPGTRLTVL.

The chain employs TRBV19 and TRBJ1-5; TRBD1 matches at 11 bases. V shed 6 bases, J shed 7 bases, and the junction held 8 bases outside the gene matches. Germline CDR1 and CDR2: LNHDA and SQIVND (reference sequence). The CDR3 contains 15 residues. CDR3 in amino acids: CASSPGQGAGQPQHF. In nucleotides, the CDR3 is TGTGCCAGTAGCCCAGGACAGGGGGCCGGCCAGCCCCAGCATTTT. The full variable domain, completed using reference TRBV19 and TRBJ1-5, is DGGITQSPKYLFRKEGQNVTLSCEQNLNHDAMYWYRQDPGQGLRLIYYSQIVNDFQKGDIAEGYSVSREKKESFPLTVTSAQKNPTAFYLCASSPGQGAGQPQHFGDGTRLSIL.

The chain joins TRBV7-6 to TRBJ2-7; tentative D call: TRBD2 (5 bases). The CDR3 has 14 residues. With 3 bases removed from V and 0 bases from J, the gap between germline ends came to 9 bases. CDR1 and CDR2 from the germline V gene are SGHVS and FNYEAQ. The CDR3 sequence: CASSLDLSSYEQYF. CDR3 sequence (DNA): TGTGCCAGCAGCTTGGACTTGAGCTCCTACGAGCAGTACTTC.

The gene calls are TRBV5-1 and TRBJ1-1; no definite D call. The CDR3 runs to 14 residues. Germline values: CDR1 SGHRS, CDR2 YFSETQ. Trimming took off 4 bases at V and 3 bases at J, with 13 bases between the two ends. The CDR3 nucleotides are TGCGCCAGCAGCCGCCGGCCTTGGGACACTGAAGCTTTCTTT. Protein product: CASSRRPWDTEAFF.

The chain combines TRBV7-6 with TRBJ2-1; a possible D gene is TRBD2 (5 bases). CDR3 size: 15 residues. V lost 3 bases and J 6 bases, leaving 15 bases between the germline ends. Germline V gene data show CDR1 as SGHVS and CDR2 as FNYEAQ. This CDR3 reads CASSFSSGGSNEQFF. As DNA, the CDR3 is TGTGCCAGCAGCTTTTCCAGCGGAGGATCCAATGAGCAGTTCTTC.

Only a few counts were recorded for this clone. This chain's CDR3 is CASLLSGATEAFF. CDR3 in DNA: TGTGCCAGTCTCCTCTCTGGGGCCACTGAAGCTTTCTTT. The chain couples TRBV19 to TRBJ1-1, with TRBD1 as a possible D gene (5 bases). V lost 8 bases and J 4 bases, leaving 14 bases between the germline ends. Germline CDR1 and CDR2: LNHDA and SQIVND (reference sequence). This CDR3 is 13 amino acids long.

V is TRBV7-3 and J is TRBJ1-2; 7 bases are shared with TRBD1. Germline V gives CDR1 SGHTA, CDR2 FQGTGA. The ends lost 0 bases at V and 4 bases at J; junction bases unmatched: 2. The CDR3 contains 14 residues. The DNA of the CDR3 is TGTGCCAGCAGCTTAACGTCAGGGGGCTATGGCTACACCTTC. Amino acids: CASSLTSGGYGYTF.

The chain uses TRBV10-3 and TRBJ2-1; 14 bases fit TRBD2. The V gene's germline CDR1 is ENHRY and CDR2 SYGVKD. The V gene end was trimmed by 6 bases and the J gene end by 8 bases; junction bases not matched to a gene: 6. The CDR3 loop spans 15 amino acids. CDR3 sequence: CAISSGTSGSDEQFF. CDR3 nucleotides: TGTGCCATCAGCTCGGGGACTAGCGGGAGCGATGAGCAGTTCTTC.